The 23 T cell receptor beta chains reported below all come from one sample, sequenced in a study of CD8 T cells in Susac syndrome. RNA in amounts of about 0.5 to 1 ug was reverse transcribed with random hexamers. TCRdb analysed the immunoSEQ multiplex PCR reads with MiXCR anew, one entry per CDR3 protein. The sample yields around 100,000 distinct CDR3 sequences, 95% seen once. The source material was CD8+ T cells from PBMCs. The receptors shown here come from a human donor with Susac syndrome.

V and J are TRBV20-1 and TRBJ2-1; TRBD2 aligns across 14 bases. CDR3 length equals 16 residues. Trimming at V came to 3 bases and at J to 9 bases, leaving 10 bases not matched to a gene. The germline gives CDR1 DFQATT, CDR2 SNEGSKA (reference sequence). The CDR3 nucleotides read TGCAGTGCTAGGACGCCGACTAGCGGGAGGGCTCGTGAGCAGTTCTTC. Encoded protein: CSARTPTSGRAREQFF.

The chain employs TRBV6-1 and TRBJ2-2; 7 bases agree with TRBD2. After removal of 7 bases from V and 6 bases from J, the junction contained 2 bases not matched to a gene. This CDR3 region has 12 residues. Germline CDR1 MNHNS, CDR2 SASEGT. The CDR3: CASMGGPGELFF. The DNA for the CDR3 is TGTGCCAGCATGGGAGGGCCCGGGGAGCTGTTTTTT.

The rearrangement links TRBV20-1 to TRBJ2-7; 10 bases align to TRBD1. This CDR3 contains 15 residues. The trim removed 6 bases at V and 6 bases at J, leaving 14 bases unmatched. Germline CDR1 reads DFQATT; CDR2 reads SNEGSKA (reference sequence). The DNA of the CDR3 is TGCAGTGCCAAGACACCGGGACAGGGGTCGGGCGAGCAGTACTTC. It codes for CSAKTPGQGSGEQYF.

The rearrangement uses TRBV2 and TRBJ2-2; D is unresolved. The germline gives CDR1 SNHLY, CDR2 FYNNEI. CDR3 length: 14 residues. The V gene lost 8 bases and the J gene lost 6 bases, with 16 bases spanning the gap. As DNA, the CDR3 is TGTGCCAGCGAGTCTCAAGGAGTCCCCGGGGAGCTGTTTTTT. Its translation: CASESQGVPGELFF. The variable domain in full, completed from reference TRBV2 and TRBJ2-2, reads EPEVTQTPSHQVTQMGQEVILRCVPISNHLYFYWYRQILGQKVEFLVSFYNNEISEKSEIFDDQFSVERPDGSNFTLKIRSTKLEDSAMYFCASESQGVPGELFFGEGSRLTVL.

The DNA for the CDR3 is TGTGCCAGCAGCCAAGATTCATGGACAGGGCGAAAAGCTTTCTTT. This gives the protein CASSQDSWTGRKAFF. V usage is TRBV3-1 and J usage is TRBJ1-1, with 8 positions matching TRBD1. The CDR3 loop spans 15 amino acids. J lost 9 bases, V lost 0 bases, and 9 bases had no gene match. Germline V gene sequence: CDR1 LGHDT, CDR2 YNNKEL (reference sequence).

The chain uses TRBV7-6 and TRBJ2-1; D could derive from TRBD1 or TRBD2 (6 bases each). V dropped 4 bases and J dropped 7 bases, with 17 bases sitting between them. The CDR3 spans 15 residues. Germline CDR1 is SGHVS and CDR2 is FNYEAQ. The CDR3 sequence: CASSSYREAWNEQFF. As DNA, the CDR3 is TGTGCCAGCAGCTCTTACAGGGAGGCTTGGAATGAGCAGTTCTTC.

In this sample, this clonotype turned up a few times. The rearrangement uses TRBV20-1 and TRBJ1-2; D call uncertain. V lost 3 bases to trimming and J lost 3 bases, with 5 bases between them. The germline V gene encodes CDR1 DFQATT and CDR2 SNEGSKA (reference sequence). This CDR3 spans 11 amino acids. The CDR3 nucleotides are TGCAGTGCTAGTGGTTACTATGGCTACACCTTC. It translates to CSASGYYGYTF.

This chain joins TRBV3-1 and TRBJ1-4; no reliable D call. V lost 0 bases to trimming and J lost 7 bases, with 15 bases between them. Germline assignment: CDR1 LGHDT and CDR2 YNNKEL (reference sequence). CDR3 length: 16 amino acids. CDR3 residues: CASSQDRLIYGEKLFF. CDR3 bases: TGTGCCAGCAGCCAAGATAGGCTCATCTACGGTGAAAAACTGTTTTTT.

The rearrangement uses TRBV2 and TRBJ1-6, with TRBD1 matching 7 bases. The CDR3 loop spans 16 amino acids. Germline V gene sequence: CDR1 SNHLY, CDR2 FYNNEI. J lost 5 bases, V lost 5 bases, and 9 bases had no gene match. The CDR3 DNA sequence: TGTGCCAGCAGTCCCCGGGACAGTGGAAATAATTCACCCCTCCACTTT. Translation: CASSPRDSGNNSPLHF.

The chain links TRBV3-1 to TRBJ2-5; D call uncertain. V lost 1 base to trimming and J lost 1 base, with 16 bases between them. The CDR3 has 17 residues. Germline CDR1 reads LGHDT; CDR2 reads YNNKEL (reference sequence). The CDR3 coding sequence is TGTGCCAGCAGCCAAGTTGTTTCGGGCACAGTCCAAGAGACCCAGTACTTC. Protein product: CASSQVVSGTVQETQYF.

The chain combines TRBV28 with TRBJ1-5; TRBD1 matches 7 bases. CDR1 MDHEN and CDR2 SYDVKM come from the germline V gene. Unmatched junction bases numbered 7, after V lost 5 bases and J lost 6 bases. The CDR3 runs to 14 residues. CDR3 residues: CASSLYGTAQPQHF. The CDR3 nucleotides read TGTGCCAGCAGTCTCTACGGGACAGCTCAGCCCCAGCATTTT.

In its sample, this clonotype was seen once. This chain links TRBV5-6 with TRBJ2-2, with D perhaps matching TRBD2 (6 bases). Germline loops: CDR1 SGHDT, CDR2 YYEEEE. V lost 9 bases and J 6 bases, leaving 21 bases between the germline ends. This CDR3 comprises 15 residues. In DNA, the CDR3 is TGTGCCACCTTCTTCCGGGGGACGATATCCGGGGAGCTGTTTTTT. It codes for CATFFRGTISGELFF. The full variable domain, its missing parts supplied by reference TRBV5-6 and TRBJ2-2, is DAGVTQSPTHLIKTRGQQVTLRCSPKSGHDTVSWYQQALGQGPQFIFQYYEEEERQRGNFPDRFSGHQFPNYSSELNVNALLLGDSALYLCATFFRGTISGELFFGEGSRLTVL.

For the CDR3, the DNA is TGTGCCAGCAGCCCCCACACCGGGGAGCTGTTTTTT. This codes for CASSPHTGELFF. J is TRBJ2-2 and V is TRBV7-9; D gene unclear. Germline V gives CDR1 SEHNR, CDR2 FQNEAQ (reference sequence). The length of the CDR3 is 12 residues. Trimming cost V 5 bases and J 3 bases, with 4 bases left between them.

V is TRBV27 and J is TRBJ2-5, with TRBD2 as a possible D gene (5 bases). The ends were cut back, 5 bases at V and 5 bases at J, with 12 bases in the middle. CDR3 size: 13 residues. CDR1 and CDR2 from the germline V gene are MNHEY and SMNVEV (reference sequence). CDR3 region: CASSPLGKETQYF. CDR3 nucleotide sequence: TGTGCCAGCAGTCCCCTCGGGAAGGAGACCCAGTACTTC.

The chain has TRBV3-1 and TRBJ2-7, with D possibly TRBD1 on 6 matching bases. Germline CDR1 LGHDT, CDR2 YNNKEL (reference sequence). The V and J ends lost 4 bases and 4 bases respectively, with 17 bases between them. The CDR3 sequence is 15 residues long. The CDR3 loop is CASSPSHTGSYEQYF. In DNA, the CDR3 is TGTGCCAGCAGCCCCTCCCACACAGGGTCGTACGAGCAGTACTTC.

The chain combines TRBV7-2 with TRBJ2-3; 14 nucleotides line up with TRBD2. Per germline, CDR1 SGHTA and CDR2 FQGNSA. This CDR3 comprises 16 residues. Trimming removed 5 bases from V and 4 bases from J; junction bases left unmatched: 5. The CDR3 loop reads CASSPGLAGGSDTQYF. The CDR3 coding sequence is TGTGCCAGCAGCCCCGGACTAGCGGGAGGATCAGATACGCAGTATTTT. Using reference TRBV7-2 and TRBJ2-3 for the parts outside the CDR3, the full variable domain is GAGVSQSPSNKVTEKGKDVELRCDPISGHTALYWYRQSLGQGLEFLIYFQGNSAPDKSGLPSDRFSAERTGGSVSTLTIQRTQQEDSAVYLCASSPGLAGGSDTQYFGPGTRLTVL.

The CDR3 DNA is TGTGCCACCCCAGCGGGAGGGCCGAGGGAGCAGTACTTC. Protein sequence: CATPAGGPREQYF. V and J are TRBV6-1 and TRBJ2-7, with TRBD2 matching over 10 bases. Germline-derived CDR1 and CDR2 are MNHNS and SASEGT. CDR3 length: 13 amino acids. V trimming: 10 bases; J trimming: 7 bases; junction bases outside the gene matches: 10.

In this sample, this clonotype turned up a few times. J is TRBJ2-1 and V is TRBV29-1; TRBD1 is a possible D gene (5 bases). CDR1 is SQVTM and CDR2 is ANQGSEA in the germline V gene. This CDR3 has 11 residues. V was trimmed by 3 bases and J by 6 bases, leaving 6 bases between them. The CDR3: CSVDRGNEQFF. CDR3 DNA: TGCAGCGTTGATAGGGGCAATGAGCAGTTCTTC.

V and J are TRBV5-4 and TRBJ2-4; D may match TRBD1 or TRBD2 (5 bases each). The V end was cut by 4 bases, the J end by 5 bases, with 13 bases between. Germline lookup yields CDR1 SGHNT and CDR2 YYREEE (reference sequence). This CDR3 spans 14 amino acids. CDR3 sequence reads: CASSRGQGENIQYF. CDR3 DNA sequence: TGTGCCAGCAGCCGGGGCCAGGGAGAAAACATTCAGTACTTC.

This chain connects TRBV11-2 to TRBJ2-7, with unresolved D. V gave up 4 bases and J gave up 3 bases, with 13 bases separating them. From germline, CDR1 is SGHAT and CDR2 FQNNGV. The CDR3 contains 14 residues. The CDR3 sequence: CASSSVRYYYEQYF. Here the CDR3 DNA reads TGTGCCAGCAGCTCCGTTAGATACTACTACGAGCAGTACTTC.

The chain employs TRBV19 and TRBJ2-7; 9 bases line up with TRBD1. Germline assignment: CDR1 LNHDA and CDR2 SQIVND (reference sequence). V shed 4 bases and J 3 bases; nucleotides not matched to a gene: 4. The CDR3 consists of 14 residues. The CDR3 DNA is TGTGCCAGTAGTACGGACAGGGGTGACTACGAGCAGTACTTC. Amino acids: CASSTDRGDYEQYF.

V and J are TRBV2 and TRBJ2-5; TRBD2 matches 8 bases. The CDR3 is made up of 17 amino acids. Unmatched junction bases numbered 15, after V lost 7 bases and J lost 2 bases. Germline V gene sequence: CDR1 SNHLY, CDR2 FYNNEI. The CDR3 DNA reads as TGTGCCAGCATTTGTCCCTGGATACAGCGGGGGCAAGAGACCCAGTACTTC. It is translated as CASICPWIQRGQETQYF.

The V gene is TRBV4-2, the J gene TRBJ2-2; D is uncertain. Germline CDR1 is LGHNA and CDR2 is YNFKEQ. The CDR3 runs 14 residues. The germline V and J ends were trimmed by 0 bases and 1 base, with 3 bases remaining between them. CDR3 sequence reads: CASSQDLNTGELFF. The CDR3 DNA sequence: TGTGCCAGCAGCCAAGATCTGAACACCGGGGAGCTGTTTTTT.